The rows below give T cell receptor beta chains drawn from one sample of a study of response to subunit inactivated influenza vaccine. TCRdb used MiXCR to reprocess the RT-PCR reads, holding one entry per CDR3 protein. This sample has fewer than 800,000 distinct CDR3 sequences, with 15% to 19% found just once. The sample consisted of PBMCs from blood, taken roughly 12 days after vaccination. Receptor source: a man aged 50 to 59 who received an inactivated influenza vaccine. Each CDR3 is given with its conserved first and last residue. Each record gives: J gene, V gene, D gene, clone size, CDR3 DNA, CDR3 protein. D genes are given only for firm matches. Part of the rows lack a size; the others show once, few, many or a class for expanded clones.

TRBJ2-3,TRBV5-1,-,many,TGCGCCAGCAGCCCGGACAGGGTGGGAGGGGCAGATACGCAGTATTTT,CASSPDRVGGADTQYF
TRBJ2-3,TRBV20-1,TRBD2,-,TGCAGTGCTACACCTAGCGGGGGATGGACAGATACGCAGTATTTT,CSATPSGGWTDTQYF
TRBJ1-1,TRBV7-2,TRBD1,few,TGTGCCAGCAGTTTTTTTGGACAGGGGGATGAAGCTTTCTTT,CASSFFGQGDEAFF
TRBJ2-1,TRBV4-3,TRBD1,-,TGCGCCAGCAGCCGAACCGGGACAGGGGGCTTGGATGAGCAGTTCTTC,CASSRTGTGGLDEQFF
TRBJ2-3,TRBV7-9,TRBD1,-,TGTGCCAGCAGCGAGGGACAGGGTACGCAGTATTTT,CASSEGQGTQYF
TRBJ2-7,TRBV20-1,-,few,TGCAGTGCTAGAGATCCCGCTCGGGGGGCAGAGTACTTC,CSARDPARGAEYF
TRBJ2-7,TRBV5-6,-,-,TGTGCCAGCAGCTTTTCCGGACAGACCGAGCAGTACTTC,CASSFSGQTEQYF
TRBJ1-5,TRBV24-1,-,-,TGTGCCACCCAGAATGTGGGGAGCAATCAGCCCCAGCATTTT,CATQNVGSNQPQHF
TRBJ1-2,TRBV7-9,-,-,TGTGCCAGCAGCCTCATCCCGGCCCGGACTAACTATGGCTACACCTTC,CASSLIPARTNYGYTF
TRBJ2-5,TRBV9,TRBD2,-,TGTGCCAGCAGCGTAGAGTCTAGCGGACCTCAAGAGACCCAGTACTTC,CASSVESSGPQETQYF